These T cell receptor beta chains were read from a single sample in a study of metastatic and nonmetastatic thyroid tumors. MiXCR re-clonotyped the PCR reads for TCRdb. The data contain some 54,000 clones, approximately 19% of them singletons. Sequencing was carried out using blood. The receptors originated from a female donor with papillary thyroid cancer or a benign thyroid nodule (not recorded which). Some clones in this sample may be carry-over from other donors' samples. CDR3s include the opening cysteine and the closing phenylalanine or tryptophan.

J: TRBJ1-5
V: TRBV28
CDR3: CASTKWWRHQPQHF

J: TRBJ2-2
V: TRBV19
CDR3: CASSIVALNTGELFF

J: TRBJ2-7
V: TRBV7-9
CDR3: CASSEQSGLAGGPHEQYF

J: TRBJ2-1
V: TRBV5-1
CDR3: CASSFIAGEDNEQFF

J: TRBJ1-6
V: TRBV28
CDR3: CASSLVTGRGHSPLHF

J: TRBJ1-2
V: TRBV28
CDR3: CAGSPDRSYGYTF

J: TRBJ2-2
V: TRBV12-3/TRBV12-4
CDR3: CASRLAGDTGELFF

J: TRBJ2-1
V: TRBV30
CDR3: CAWSGGWLAGAASYNEQFF

J: TRBJ2-7
V: TRBV7-6
CDR3: CASSLEFALGPYEQYF

J: TRBJ1-5
V: TRBV7-6
CDR3: CASSSPPGKNQPQHF

J: TRBJ2-7
V: TRBV7-2
CDR3: CASSFGGGGAYEQYF

J: TRBJ2-2
V: TRBV12-3/TRBV12-4
CDR3: CASSLSSGTGELFF

J: TRBJ1-6
V: TRBV12-3/TRBV12-4
CDR3: CASSFIFGWGQRNSPLHF

J: TRBJ1-1
V: TRBV20-1
CDR3: CSASAEMNTEAFF

J: TRBJ2-3
V: TRBV20-1
CDR3: CSARAAGGTQYF

J: TRBJ2-1
V: TRBV6-2/TRBV6-3
CDR3: CASAGQGAPIDEQFF

J: TRBJ2-2
V: TRBV5-1
CDR3: CASSPGRVGTGELFF

J: TRBJ2-3
V: TRBV12-3/TRBV12-4
CDR3: CASSLMDTQYF

J: TRBJ1-3
V: TRBV6-1
CDR3: CACRLQGAELSGNTIYF

J: TRBJ2-3
V: TRBV10-1
CDR3: CASSPSMRQGYTDTQYF

J: TRBJ2-3
V: TRBV27
CDR3: CASSSFGQGRDTQYF

J: TRBJ2-1
V: TRBV24-1
CDR3: CATSLGGKRAYNEQFF

J: TRBJ2-1
V: TRBV24-1
CDR3: CATGGRGSVNEQFF

J: TRBJ1-6
V: TRBV28
CDR3: CASSSATVLTESRLLNNSPLHF

J: TRBJ2-3
V: TRBV5-1
CDR3: CASSWAATDTQYF

J: TRBJ2-2
V: TRBV12-3/TRBV12-4
CDR3: CASKGLWTGELFF

J: TRBJ2-7
V: TRBV5-6
CDR3: CASSLEQPSRRDEQYF

J: TRBJ2-7
V: TRBV18
CDR3: CASSPGGSGVEQYF

J: TRBJ1-5
V: TRBV6-2/TRBV6-3
CDR3: CVSSYGSPHSNQPQHF

J: TRBJ2-3
V: TRBV5-5
CDR3: CASSLAGGSNTDTQYF

J: TRBJ1-4
V: TRBV4-1
CDR3: CASSPGTSRAGEKLFF

J: TRBJ2-7
V: TRBV12-3/TRBV12-4
CDR3: CASSLALEGHYEQYF

J: TRBJ2-7
V: TRBV15
CDR3: CATSRESAGQGFYEQYF

J: TRBJ1-1
V: TRBV12-3/TRBV12-4
CDR3: CASREKDGNTEAFF

J: TRBJ1-5
V: TRBV27
CDR3: CASSRRGGYRVVGPQHF

J: TRBJ1-1
V: TRBV28
CDR3: CASSLQTGRGTEAFF

J: TRBJ2-5
V: TRBV9
CDR3: CASSVGAGEFGTQYF

J: TRBJ1-1
V: TRBV6-5
CDR3: CASSYVENTEAFF

J: TRBJ1-2
V: TRBV12-5
CDR3: CATVRRAEYGYTF

J: TRBJ2-7
V: TRBV27
CDR3: CASAGAAHEQYF

J: TRBJ2-3
V: TRBV6-4
CDR3: CASSSDAGGPDTQYF

J: TRBJ2-1
V: TRBV28
CDR3: CASVSGYNEQFF

J: TRBJ2-7
V: TRBV7-6
CDR3: CASSLSFSQRAYEQYF

J: TRBJ1-1
V: TRBV3-1
CDR3: CASSQSWVMNTEAFF

J: TRBJ1-5
V: TRBV6-1
CDR3: CASSSLQGYQPQHF

J: TRBJ2-2
V: TRBV20-1
CDR3: CSARTSGRNTGELFF

J: TRBJ2-7
V: TRBV20-1
CDR3: CSARDRWAGRGYEQYF

J: TRBJ1-5
V: TRBV19
CDR3: CASSAHEVDQPQHF

J: TRBJ2-7
V: TRBV28
CDR3: CASSSGLSPHEQYF

J: TRBJ1-2
V: TRBV6-1
CDR3: CASSDRTGVRYVYTF

J: TRBJ2-3
V: TRBV9
CDR3: CASSVRDTYTDTQYF